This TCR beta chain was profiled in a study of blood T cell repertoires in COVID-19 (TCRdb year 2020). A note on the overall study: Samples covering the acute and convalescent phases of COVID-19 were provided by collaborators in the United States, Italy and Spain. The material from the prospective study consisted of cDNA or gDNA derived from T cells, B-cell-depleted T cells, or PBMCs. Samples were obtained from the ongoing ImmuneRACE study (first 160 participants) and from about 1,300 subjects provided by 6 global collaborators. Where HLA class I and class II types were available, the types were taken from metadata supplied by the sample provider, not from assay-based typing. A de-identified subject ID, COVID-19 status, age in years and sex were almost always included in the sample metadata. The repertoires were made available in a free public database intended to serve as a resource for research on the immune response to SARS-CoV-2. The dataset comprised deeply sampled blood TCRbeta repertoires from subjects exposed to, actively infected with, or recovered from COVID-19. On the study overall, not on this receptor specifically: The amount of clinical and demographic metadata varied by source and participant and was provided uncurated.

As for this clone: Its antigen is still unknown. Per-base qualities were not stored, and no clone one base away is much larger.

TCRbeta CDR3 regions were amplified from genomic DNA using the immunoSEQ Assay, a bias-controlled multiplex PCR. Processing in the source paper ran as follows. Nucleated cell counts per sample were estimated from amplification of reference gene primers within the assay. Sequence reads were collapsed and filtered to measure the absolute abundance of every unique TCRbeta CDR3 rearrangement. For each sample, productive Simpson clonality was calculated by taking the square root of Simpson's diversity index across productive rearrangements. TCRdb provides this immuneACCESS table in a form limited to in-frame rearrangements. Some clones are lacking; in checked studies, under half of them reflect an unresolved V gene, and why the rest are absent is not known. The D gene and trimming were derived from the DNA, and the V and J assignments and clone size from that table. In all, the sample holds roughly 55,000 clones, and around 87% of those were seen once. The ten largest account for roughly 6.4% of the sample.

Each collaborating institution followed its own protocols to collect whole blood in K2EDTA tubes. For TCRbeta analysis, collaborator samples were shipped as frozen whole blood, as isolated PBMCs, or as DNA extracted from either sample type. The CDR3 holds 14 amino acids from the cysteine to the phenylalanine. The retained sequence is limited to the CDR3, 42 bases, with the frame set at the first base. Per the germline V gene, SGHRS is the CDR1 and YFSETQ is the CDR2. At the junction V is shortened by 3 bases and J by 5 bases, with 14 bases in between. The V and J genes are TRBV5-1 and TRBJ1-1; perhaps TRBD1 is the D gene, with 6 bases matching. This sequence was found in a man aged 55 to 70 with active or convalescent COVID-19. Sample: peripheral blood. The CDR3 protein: CASSWGGRRTEAFF. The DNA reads TGCGCCAGCAGCTGGGGGGGGCGCAGGACTGAAGCTTTCTTT.